A selection of T cell receptor beta chains follows, all from one sample in a study of blood T cell repertoires in COVID-19. Here immunoSEQ multiplex PCR was the method, and the copy in TCRdb shows in-frame clones only, minus some. The sample holds approximately 220,000 clones, nearly 90% seen once. The material sequenced was PBMCs or T cells enriched from blood (not recorded which). The receptors originated from a woman younger than 45 with acute COVID-19. Each CDR3 is given with its conserved first and last residue. The D gene is left open where the match is weak. Size is omitted from some rows. Given values are once, few, many or a class for expanded clones.

V	D	J	size	CDR3	DNA
TRBV7-3	NA	TRBJ2-2	once	CASSRQGGANTGELFF	TGTGCCAGCAGCCGCCAAGGCGGGGCGAACACCGGGGAGCTGTTTTTT
TRBV6-5	NA	TRBJ2-7	once	CASRGGRTYEQYF	TGTGCCAGCAGAGGAGGACGGACCTACGAGCAGTACTTC
TRBV11-2	TRBD1	TRBJ2-7	few	CASSPGQFSYEQYF	TGTGCCAGCAGCCCGGGACAGTTCTCCTACGAGCAGTACTTC
TRBV7-2	NA	TRBJ2-7	NA	CASSSPLLRDSTYEQYF	TGTGCCAGCAGCTCCCCACTCCTCCGGGACTCGACCTACGAGCAGTACTTC
TRBV4-1	NA	TRBJ1-4	NA	CASSGEKKLFF	TGCGCCAGCAGTGGAGAGAAAAAACTGTTTTTT
TRBV5-6	NA	TRBJ1-5	NA	CASNLEGSGPQHF	TGTGCCAGCAATTTGGAGGGTTCGGGCCCCCAGCATTTT
TRBV18	TRBD1	TRBJ1-3	NA	CASSPALDRGPGNTIYF	TGTGCCAGCTCACCCGCTTTGGACAGGGGGCCCGGAAACACCATATATTTT
TRBV19	TRBD1	TRBJ2-7	NA	CASSTSGGQRGYEQYF	TGTGCCAGTAGTACCTCAGGGGGACAGAGAGGCTACGAGCAGTACTTC
TRBV7-9	NA	TRBJ1-1	NA	CASSIWERSTEAFF	TGTGCCAGCAGCATCTGGGAGAGAAGTACTGAAGCTTTCTTT
TRBV3-1/TRBV3-2	NA	TRBJ1-1	NA	CASSQVADSTEAFF	TGTGCCAGCAGCCAAGTAGCAGATTCCACTGAAGCTTTCTTT
TRBV30	TRBD1	TRBJ1-1	NA	CAWAGTGILWTEAFF	TGTGCCTGGGCCGGGACAGGGATCTTGTGGACTGAAGCTTTCTTT
TRBV18	TRBD1	TRBJ1-2	once	CASSPGTGGHYGYTF	TGTGCCAGCTCACCCGGGACAGGGGGTCACTATGGCTACACCTTC
TRBV7-2	NA	TRBJ2-5	once	CASSPQETQYF	TGTGCCAGCAGCCCGCAAGAGACCCAGTACTTC